This TCR beta chain was recorded in a study of OX40 agonist ivuxolimab in advanced cancers. For the study at large: Those enrolled were approximately 83% male, with a mean age of 60 years and ages from about 20 to 79. Prior anti-PD-1, anti-PD-L1 or anti-CTLA-4 therapy was allowed; roughly 40% had some.

The CDR3 sequence is 16 residues long. Germline assignment: CDR1 MNHEY and CDR2 SVGAGI. The V segment lost 4 bases and the J segment 5 bases; nucleotides outside the gene matches: 5. Clones were read by immunoSEQ multiplex PCR, and TCRdb kept only the in-frame ones, dropping some. The sample has about 76,000 clones, approximately 85% seen once. The timepoints at which blood was sampled were baseline, cycle 4 day 1, and cycle 7 day 1. The sequence came from an adult with an advanced solid tumor such as melanoma, head and neck, liver or kidney cancer. V and J are TRBV6-5 and TRBJ2-1, with 13 bases aligning to TRBD2. The sample consisted of CD4+ or CD8+ T cells sorted from blood, taken in a trial of the OX40 agonist ivuxolimab. CDR3: CASSSSLAGGDNEQFF. Written as DNA, the CDR3 is TGTGCCAGCAGTTCCTCACTAGCGGGGGGGGACAATGAGCAGTTCTTC.